The TCR beta chain described here comes from a study of T cell repertoires in cytomegalovirus infection. Study-wide findings and caveats: HLA-C-restricted TCR beta clonotypes specific for CMV led the ex vivo response. Frequencies of public TCR beta families were cumulated, and this identified carriers of CMV plus the relevant HLA.

Looked up from germline, CDR1 is SGDLS and CDR2 is YYNGEE. This CDR3 is built from 14 residues. TCRdb re-called the reads through MiXCR, storing one row per CDR3 protein. The sample includes fewer than 85,000 distinct CDR3 sequences, 45% to 50% of them seen just once. As to this clonotype: Its target is not known. The junction does not match germline at one end; this may be a read error.

The source is a human donor in good health (CMV status not recorded). Some clones in this sample may be carry-over from other donors' samples. This specimen was CD8+ T cells from cultured PBMCs, taken from culture after CMV antigen stimulation. The rearrangement joins TRBV9 to TRBJ1-1; D is unclear. Here the CDR3 reads CASSPLDGDTESFF. In DNA form, the CDR3 reads TGTGCCAGCAGCCCATTAGACGGTGACACTGAATCTTTCTTT. The full variable domain, completed using reference TRBV9 and TRBJ1-1, is DSGVTQTPKHLITATGQRVTLRCSPRSGDLSVYWYQQSLDQGLQFLIQYYNGEERAKGNILERFSAQQFPDLHSELNLSSLELGDSALYFCASSPLDGDTESFFGQGTRLTVV.